These 15 T cell receptor beta chains share one sample of origin, sequenced in a study of B cell selection in AIRE deficiency. Repertoires were generated with immunoSEQ multiplex PCR, while TCRdb's copy carries only in-frame clones and drops some. The data contain approximately 14,000 clones, 90% to 95% of them singletons. The regulatory T cell sort gate was CD4+CD25hiCD127low/negative. The material sequenced was Tregs sorted from PBMCs. The receptors were gathered from a human donor with AIRE deficiency.

The genes are TRBV27 and TRBJ2-2; 12 bases fit TRBD2. After removal of 5 bases from V and 0 bases from J, the junction contained 16 bases not matched to a gene. In germline, CDR1 is MNHEY, CDR2 SMNVEV (reference sequence). The CDR3 is 21 residues long. CDR3 sequence: CASSATGLAGRTGANTGELFF. The CDR3 DNA follows: TGTGCCAGCAGTGCAACCGGACTAGCGGGAAGAACGGGCGCGAACACCGGGGAGCTGTTTTTT.

A single count supports this clone. The chain couples TRBV4-1 to TRBJ2-3, with no clear D. Germline CDR1 and CDR2: MGHRA and YSYEKL. This CDR3 comprises 15 residues. Trimming removed 2 bases from V and 5 bases from J, with 14 bases in between. The CDR3 loop is CASSQTEVQRDTQYF. The CDR3 nucleotides read TGCGCCAGCAGCCAAACAGAAGTTCAGCGAGATACGCAGTATTTT.

This chain joins TRBV19 and TRBJ2-7; 13 bases are shared with TRBD2. Germline trimming cut 4 bases from V and 5 bases from J; bases unmatched to any gene: 5. Germline values: CDR1 LNHDA, CDR2 SQIVND (reference sequence). The CDR3 loop spans 15 amino acids. As DNA, the CDR3 is TGTGCCAGTAGTACCGGACTAGCGGGAGCTAACGAGCAGTACTTC. This encodes CASSTGLAGANEQYF.

J is TRBJ2-5 and V is TRBV6-6, with a weak D call TRBD1 (6 bases). CDR1 is MNHNY, CDR2 SVGAGI, per germline (reference sequence). This CDR3 contains 13 residues. The V end was cut by 6 bases, the J end by 3 bases, with 11 bases between. The CDR3 region has the DNA TGTGCCAGCAGCGGCTGGACAGAAGAGACCCAGTACTTC. Protein product: CASSGWTEETQYF.

The rearrangement joins TRBV5-1 to TRBJ2-1; 7 nucleotides line up with TRBD2. The V and J ends lost 0 bases and 15 bases, in that order; junction bases with no gene match: 12. Germline CDR1 reads SGHRS; CDR2 reads YFSETQ. CDR3 length: 14 amino acids. The CDR3 here is CASSLAPSSGRRFF. CDR3 DNA: TGCGCCAGCAGCTTGGCCCCCTCTAGCGGCCGGCGGTTCTTC.

The chain uses TRBV7-9 and TRBJ1-5; no reliable D call. Germline CDR1 is SEHNR and CDR2 is FQNEAQ (reference sequence). The CDR3 is 18 amino acids. V lost 5 bases, J lost 3 bases, and 23 bases lay in between. The CDR3 DNA is TGTGCCAGCAGCCCCATCCCCCTGTGGAGCATTGACAATCAGCCCCAGCATTTT. The encoded protein is CASSPIPLWSIDNQPQHF.

The CDR3 here is CASSLQRGLGEGYTF. The CDR3, as DNA: TGTGCCAGCAGTTTACAGAGGGGTTTGGGGGAGGGCTACACCTTC. The V call is TRBV28, the J call TRBJ1-2; a possible D gene is TRBD1 (5 bases). CDR1 and CDR2 from the germline V gene are MDHEN and SYDVKM. The CDR3 loop spans 15 amino acids. The V end was cut by 2 bases, the J end by 8 bases, with 18 bases between.

This sequence joins TRBV5-5 and TRBJ1-4; weak D call: TRBD1 (6 bases). V dropped 0 bases and J dropped 3 bases, with 12 bases sitting between them. The CDR3 is made up of 16 amino acids. Germline values: CDR1 SGHKS, CDR2 YYEKEE (reference sequence). CDR3 region: CASSLARGASNEKLFF. DNA for the CDR3: TGTGCCAGCAGCTTGGCCAGGGGTGCGTCTAATGAAAAACTGTTTTTT.

A single count supports this clone. The rearrangement links TRBV5-1 to TRBJ2-1; TRBD2 agrees at 13 bases. CDR1 SGHRS and CDR2 YFSETQ come from the germline V gene. The CDR3 totals 18 residues. V shed 1 base, J shed 2 bases, and the junction held 6 bases outside the gene matches. The CDR3 DNA reads as TGCGCCAGCAGCTTGACTAGCGGGAGGGGGTTCGCCTACAATGAGCAGTTCTTC. Residues: CASSLTSGRGFAYNEQFF.

The chain couples TRBV7-2 to TRBJ2-5; 7 bases agree with TRBD2. Per the germline V gene, CDR1 is SGHTA and CDR2 is FQGNSA. There are 16 residues in the CDR3. The V segment lost 1 base and the J segment 5 bases; nucleotides outside the gene matches: 10. CDR3 protein: CASSLGPGRRGETQYF. CDR3 DNA sequence: TGTGCCAGCAGCTTAGGGCCCGGGCGGCGGGGGGAGACCCAGTACTTC.

This chain uses TRBV5-1 with TRBJ1-2; a weak D match, TRBD1 (5 bases). Germline V gene sequence: CDR1 SGHRS, CDR2 YFSETQ. The V and J ends lost 0 bases and 4 bases respectively, with 13 bases between them. The CDR3 has 15 residues. The CDR3 is CASSLAGERGYGYTF. The CDR3 nucleotides are TGCGCCAGCAGCTTGGCGGGGGAACGCGGCTATGGCTACACCTTC.

The chain joins TRBV6-1 to TRBJ2-4; no reliable D call. This CDR3 is built from 15 residues. Germline V gene lookup returns CDR1 MNHNS and CDR2 SASEGT. V was cut by 1 base and J by 1 base, with 8 bases left in between. This CDR3 is CASSEGGVAKNIQYF. As DNA, the CDR3 is TGTGCCAGCAGTGAAGGGGGTGTGGCCAAAAACATTCAGTACTTC.

This clone has only one observation. V and J are TRBV10-2 and TRBJ2-7; TRBD2 aligns across 9 bases. The V gene end was trimmed by 2 bases and the J gene end by 3 bases; junction bases not matched to a gene: 8. The CDR3 extends over 16 amino acids. CDR1 is WSHSY, CDR2 SAAADI, per germline. The CDR3 region has the DNA TGCGCCAGCAGTGAGGGGACTAGCTCACTCCTCTACGAGCAGTACTTC. Its translation: CASSEGTSSLLYEQYF.

The V call is TRBV11-3, the J call TRBJ2-1, with 13 bases aligning to TRBD2. Germline loops: CDR1 SGHNT, CDR2 YENEEA. CDR3 length equals 15 residues. The J segment lost 8 bases and the V segment lost 4 bases, leaving 5 bases of the junction unmatched. The chain's CDR3 is CASSSGLAGADEQFF. The CDR3 region has the DNA TGTGCCAGCAGCTCCGGACTAGCGGGAGCGGATGAGCAGTTCTTC.

The V call is TRBV27, the J call TRBJ2-1; D gene ambiguous. V lost 5 bases and J lost 6, with 17 bases in between. Germline assignment: CDR1 MNHEY and CDR2 SMNVEV (reference sequence). The CDR3 totals 15 residues. The CDR3, as DNA: TGTGCCAGCAGTCCCCGCTGGGGAACGCCCAATGAGCAGTTCTTC. Its translation is CASSPRWGTPNEQFF.